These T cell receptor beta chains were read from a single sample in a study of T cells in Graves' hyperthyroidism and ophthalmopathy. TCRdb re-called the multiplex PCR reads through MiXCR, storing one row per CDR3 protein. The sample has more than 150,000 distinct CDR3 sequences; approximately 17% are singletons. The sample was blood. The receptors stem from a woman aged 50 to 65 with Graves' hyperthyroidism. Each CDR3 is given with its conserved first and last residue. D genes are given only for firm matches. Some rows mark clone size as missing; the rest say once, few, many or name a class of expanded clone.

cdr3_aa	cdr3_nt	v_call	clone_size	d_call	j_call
CAISPGPEWNEQFF	TGTGCCATCAGCCCCGGACCGGAGTGGAATGAGCAGTTCTTC	TRBV10-3	many	NA	TRBJ2-1
CASSFTRGSQETQYF	TGTGCCAGCAGCTTTACACGGGGGTCTCAAGAGACCCAGTACTTC	TRBV11-2	many	NA	TRBJ2-5
CASSQEGQSSPYEQYF	TGTGCCAGCAGCCAAGAGGGGCAATCTTCGCCCTACGAGCAGTACTTC	TRBV4-2	many	NA	TRBJ2-7
CASSVEYRAIYGYTF	TGTGCCAGCAGCGTAGAATACAGGGCGATCTATGGCTACACCTTC	TRBV9	few	NA	TRBJ1-2
CATSRGDLGKQYF	TGTGCCACCAGCAGAGGTGACCTTGGTAAGCAGTACTTC	TRBV15	NA	NA	TRBJ2-7
CASSSGARRGEKLFF	TGCGCCAGCAGCTCCGGGGCCCGAAGGGGTGAAAAACTGTTTTTT	TRBV5-1	many	NA	TRBJ1-4
CASSLDTQPGFEAFF	TGTGCCAGCAGCTTAGACACCCAGCCAGGGTTTGAAGCTTTCTTT	TRBV11-2	many	NA	TRBJ1-1
CASSLQTGIKAEAFF	TGTGCCAGCAGCTTGCAGACAGGGATTAAGGCTGAAGCTTTCTTT	TRBV11-2	many	TRBD1	TRBJ1-1
CASSLNSGGDTQYF	TGTGCCAGCAGCTTAAATAGCGGGGGAGATACGCAGTATTTT	TRBV7-3	NA	TRBD2	TRBJ2-3
CASSPKHPATDTQYF	TGTGCCAGCTCACCAAAACATCCTGCCACAGATACGCAGTATTTT	TRBV18	many	NA	TRBJ2-3
CASRMGGSGFQETQYF	TGTGCCAGCAGGATGGGAGGGTCGGGTTTCCAAGAGACCCAGTACTTC	TRBV7-2	NA	TRBD2	TRBJ2-5
CASSVAQRGGTGELFF	TGTGCCAGCAGCGTAGCTCAACGGGGGGGGACCGGGGAGCTGTTTTTT	TRBV9	few	TRBD2	TRBJ2-2
CASNPSSAAASGNTIYF	TGTGCCAGCAACCCCTCGTCAGCGGCAGCCTCTGGAAACACCATATATTTT	TRBV28	many	NA	TRBJ1-3
CASSLDASSYNEQFF	TGTGCCAGCAGCTTGGACGCCAGCTCCTACAATGAGCAGTTCTTC	TRBV7-3	many	NA	TRBJ2-1
CASSLSGTGVNEQFF	TGTGCCAGCAGTCTGTCCGGGACAGGGGTCAATGAGCAGTTCTTC	TRBV6-1	many	TRBD1	TRBJ2-1
CASSFLPPGFGTGELFF	TGTGCCAGCAGCTTTTTGCCTCCAGGGTTCGGCACCGGGGAGCTGTTTTTT	TRBV5-6	NA	NA	TRBJ2-2